Each of the 21 T cell receptor beta chains below was sequenced from the same sample in a study of T cells expressing NK-cell markers. TCRdb reprocessed the 5' RACE reads, keeping one entry per CDR3 protein, no DNA. The table for this sample gives 440,000 or so distinct CDR3 sequences. The source material was blood T cells: a sorted CD56 or NKG2C T cell subset, CD4+ or CD8+ T cells, or bulk PBMC T cells (not recorded which). These receptors originate from a woman between 18 and 70 years old in good health.

This chain joins TRBV5-6 and TRBJ2-1; TCRdb's D call of TRBD2 is untestable without DNA. The CDR3 length is 14 residues. CDR1 is SGHDT and CDR2 is YYEEEE in the germline V gene. The CDR3 loop reads CASSLAGGPNEQFF.

The V call is TRBV11-2, the J call TRBJ2-7; TCRdb lists TRBD2, though no DNA is available to test this call. CDR3 length equals 18 residues. Germline V gene data show CDR1 as SGHAT and CDR2 as FQNNGV. This chain's CDR3 is CASSRQIGTSGRAYEQYF.

This chain connects TRBV9 to TRBJ2-1. The length of the CDR3 is 15 residues. CDR1 is SGDLS, CDR2 YYNGEE, per germline. The CDR3 region is CASSVAQSSYNEQFF.

The chain employs TRBV12-3 or TRBV12-4 and TRBJ2-1; absent DNA, TCRdb's TRBD2 call cannot be checked. CDR3 size: 14 residues. The CDR3 spells CASSSSTSLTEQFF.

The gene calls are TRBV7-2 and TRBJ2-2; as DNA is missing, the TRBD2 call by TCRdb cannot be tested. Germline loops: CDR1 SGHTA, CDR2 FQGNSA. The CDR3 extends over 15 amino acids. CDR3 loop: CASSSRVLNTGELFF.

The genes are TRBV3-1 and TRBJ2-2; TCRdb reports TRBD1, a call that lacks DNA to check it against. The germline V gene has CDR1 LGHDT and CDR2 YNNKEL (reference sequence). CDR3 length: 16 amino acids. This chain's CDR3 is CASSQVGPGGAGELFF.

The rearrangement uses TRBV12-3 or TRBV12-4 and TRBJ1-6. This CDR3 contains 15 residues. Here the CDR3 reads CASSLGINSNSPLHF.

This chain uses TRBV5-4 with TRBJ1-2; absent DNA, TCRdb's TRBD1 call cannot be checked. CDR3 length equals 14 residues. Germline V lookup: CDR1 SGHNT, CDR2 YYREEE (reference sequence). CDR3 residues: CASKATQGGYGYTF.

The chain employs TRBV20-1 and TRBJ2-5; TCRdb indicates TRBD2, and absent DNA this call remains unverified. The germline V gene has CDR1 DFQATT and CDR2 SNEGSKA (reference sequence). The CDR3 is 14 residues long. The CDR3 is CSAEAGLLRETQYF.

The rearrangement joins TRBV7-2 to TRBJ1-4; TCRdb's D call, TRBD1, is unchecked because there is no DNA. Germline V lookup: CDR1 SGHTA, CDR2 FQGNSA. CDR3 length: 16 amino acids. CDR3 region: CASSPDRGVLNEKLFF.

The V and J genes are TRBV6-1 and TRBJ1-2; TCRdb lists TRBD1, though no DNA is available to test this call. This CDR3 spans 15 amino acids. Per the germline V gene, CDR1 is MNHNS and CDR2 is SASEGT. CDR3: CASSVSGGPDYGYTF.

Here the CDR3 reads CANIDRTPREQYF. The chain has TRBV6-6 and TRBJ2-7; as DNA is missing, the TRBD1 call by TCRdb cannot be tested. This CDR3 is built from 13 residues. CDR1 is MNHNY and CDR2 is SVGAGI in the germline V gene (reference sequence).

This CDR3 is CASSYPPGQGTQYF. The chain is built from TRBV6-5 and TRBJ2-5; without DNA, the TCRdb call of TRBD1 cannot be checked. CDR1 is MNHEY, CDR2 SVGAGI, per germline. The length of the CDR3 is 14 residues.

The chain links TRBV7-2 to TRBJ2-1. The germline gives CDR1 SGHTA, CDR2 FQGNSA. This CDR3 is 17 amino acids long. CDR3 in amino acids: CASSLAVSSSSYNEQFF. Drawing the rest from reference TRBV7-2 and TRBJ2-1, the complete variable domain is GAGVSQSPSNKVTEKGKDVELRCDPISGHTALYWYRQSLGQGLEFLIYFQGNSAPDKSGLPSDRFSAERTGGSVSTLTIQRTQQEDSAVYLCASSLAVSSSSYNEQFFGPGTRLTVL.

The chain is built from TRBV5-1 and TRBJ2-7. Per germline, CDR1 SGHRS and CDR2 YFSETQ. The CDR3 contains 15 residues. CDR3 sequence: CASSFNSPNSYEQYF.

V and J are TRBV24-1 and TRBJ2-1; TCRdb's D call of TRBD1 is untestable without DNA. Germline V gene lookup returns CDR1 KGHDR and CDR2 SFDVKD. This CDR3 is 15 amino acids long. Here the CDR3 reads CATSDKGGSYNEQFF.

J is TRBJ2-2 and V is TRBV6-2 or TRBV6-3. CDR1 is MNHEY and CDR2 is SVGEGT in the germline V gene. CDR3 size: 15 residues. The CDR3 loop is CASSYWSANTGELFF.

The chain's CDR3 is CASSETRGTREQFF. This chain connects TRBV12-3 or TRBV12-4 to TRBJ2-1; checking the TCRdb D call of TRBD1 is not possible without DNA. The CDR3 consists of 14 residues.

The chain joins TRBV20-1 to TRBJ2-3; checking the TCRdb D call of TRBD2 is not possible without DNA. The germline CDR1 and CDR2 sequences are DFQATT and SNEGSKA (reference sequence). The CDR3 contains 16 residues. This chain's CDR3 is CSASGTSGSLPDTQYF.

The rearrangement uses TRBV6-5 and TRBJ2-5; TCRdb outputs TRBD1, but without DNA this stays unchecked. CDR3 length: 18 amino acids. The germline gives CDR1 MNHEY, CDR2 SVGAGI. The CDR3 reads CASSWGDREAEDQETQYF.

The J gene is TRBJ2-7, the V gene TRBV29-1; TCRdb names TRBD1, which stays unverified in the absence of DNA. CDR1 and CDR2 from the germline V gene are SQVTM and ANQGSEA. The CDR3 has 15 residues. The CDR3 loop reads CSVEEAGTAPYEQYF.